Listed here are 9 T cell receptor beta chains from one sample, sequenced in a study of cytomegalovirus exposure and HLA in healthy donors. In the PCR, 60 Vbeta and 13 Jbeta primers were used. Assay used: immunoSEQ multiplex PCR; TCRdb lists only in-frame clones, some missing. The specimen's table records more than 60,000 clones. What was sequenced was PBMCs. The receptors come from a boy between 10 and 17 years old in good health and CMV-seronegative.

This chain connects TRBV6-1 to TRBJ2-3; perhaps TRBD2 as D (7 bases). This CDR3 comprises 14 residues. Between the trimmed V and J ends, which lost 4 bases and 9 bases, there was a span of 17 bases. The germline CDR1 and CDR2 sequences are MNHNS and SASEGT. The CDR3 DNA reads TGTGCCAGCAGTGGAGGGGGGGACATTACAACGCAGTATTTT. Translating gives CASSGGGDITTQYF.

Here the CDR3 reads CASSVGQAATEAFF. CDR3 in DNA: TGTGCCAGCAGTGTCGGACAGGCGGCCACTGAAGCTTTCTTT. The chain uses TRBV2 and TRBJ1-1; 7 bases fit TRBD1. Germline V gene sequence: CDR1 SNHLY, CDR2 FYNNEI. V shed 4 bases, J shed 4 bases, and the junction held 6 bases outside the gene matches. The CDR3 length is 14 residues.

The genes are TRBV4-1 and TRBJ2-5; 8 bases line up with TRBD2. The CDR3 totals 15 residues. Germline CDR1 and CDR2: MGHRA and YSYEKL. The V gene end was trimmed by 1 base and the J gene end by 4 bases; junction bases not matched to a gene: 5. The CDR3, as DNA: TGCGCCAGCAGCCAAGGGGGACTAGATCTAGAGACCCAGTACTTC. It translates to CASSQGGLDLETQYF.

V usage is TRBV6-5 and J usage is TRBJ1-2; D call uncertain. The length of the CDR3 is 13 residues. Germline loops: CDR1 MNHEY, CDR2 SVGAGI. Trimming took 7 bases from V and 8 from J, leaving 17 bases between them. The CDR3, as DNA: TGTGCCAGCACCAACGGGGATTCGGGGGGCTACACCTTC. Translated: CASTNGDSGGYTF.

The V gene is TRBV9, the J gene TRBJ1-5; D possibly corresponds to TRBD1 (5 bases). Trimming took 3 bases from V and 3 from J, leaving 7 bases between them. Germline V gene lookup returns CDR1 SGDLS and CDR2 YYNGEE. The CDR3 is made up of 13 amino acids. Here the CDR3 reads CASSGDSNQPQHF. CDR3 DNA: TGTGCCAGCAGCGGGGACTCCAATCAGCCCCAGCATTTT.

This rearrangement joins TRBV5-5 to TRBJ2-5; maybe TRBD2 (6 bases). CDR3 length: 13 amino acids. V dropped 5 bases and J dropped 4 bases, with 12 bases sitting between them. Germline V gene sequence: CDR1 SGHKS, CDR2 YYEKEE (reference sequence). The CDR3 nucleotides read TGTGCCAGCAGTGGCCGGGGGAGAGAGACCCAGTACTTC. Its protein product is CASSGRGRETQYF.

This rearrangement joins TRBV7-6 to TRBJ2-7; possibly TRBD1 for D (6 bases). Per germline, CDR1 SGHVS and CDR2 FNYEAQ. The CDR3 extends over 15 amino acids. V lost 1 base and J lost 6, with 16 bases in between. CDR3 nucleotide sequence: TGTGCCAGCAGCTTAGAATTCAGGGGACGTGGCGAGCAGTACTTC. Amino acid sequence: CASSLEFRGRGEQYF.

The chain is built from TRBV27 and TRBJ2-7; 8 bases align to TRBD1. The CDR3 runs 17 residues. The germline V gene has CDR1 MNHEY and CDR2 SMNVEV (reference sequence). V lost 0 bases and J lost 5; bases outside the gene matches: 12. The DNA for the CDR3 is TGTGCCAGCAGTTTATCGTCTTGGCAGGGGGCTTTGGACGAGCAGTACTTC. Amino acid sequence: CASSLSSWQGALDEQYF.

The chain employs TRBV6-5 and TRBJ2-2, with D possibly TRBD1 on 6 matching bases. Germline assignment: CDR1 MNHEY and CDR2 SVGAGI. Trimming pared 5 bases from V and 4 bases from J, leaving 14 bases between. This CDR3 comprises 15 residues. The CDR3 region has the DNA TGTGCCAGCAGTCCACGACAGGAGCTCACCGGGGAGCTGTTTTTT. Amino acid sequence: CASSPRQELTGELFF.